The 5 T cell receptor beta chains in this list originate from one sample, sequenced in a study of blood T cell repertoires in COVID-19. Only in-frame clones appear in the TCRdb table, and some are missing; sequencing was by immunoSEQ multiplex PCR. The data show 250,000 to 300,000 clones, approximately 82% seen once. Sequencing was carried out using PBMCs or T cells enriched from blood (not recorded which). The receptors were gathered from a man aged 40-50 years who had been exposed to COVID-19.

The CDR3 region is CASSQARKQGETQYF. Here the CDR3 DNA reads TGTGCCAGCAGCCAAGCGAGGAAACAGGGGGAGACCCAGTACTTC. This chain connects TRBV14 to TRBJ2-5; 7 bases line up with TRBD1. The junction had 7 bases not matched to a gene; V was cut back by 1 base and J by 5 bases. Germline V gives CDR1 SGHDN, CDR2 FVKESK. The CDR3 covers 15 residues.

The chain employs TRBV19 and TRBJ1-1; TRBD1 is a possible D gene (6 bases). Germline CDR1 is LNHDA and CDR2 is SQIVND (reference sequence). The CDR3 totals 14 residues. Between the trimmed V and J ends, which lost 9 bases and 2 bases, there was a span of 16 bases. DNA of the CDR3: TGTGCCAGCTCGGACAGCAAGAGAAACACTGAAGCTTTCTTT. Its translation is CASSDSKRNTEAFF.

The chain recombines TRBV3-1 (or the pseudogene TRBV3-2) with TRBJ2-7, with 8 nucleotides matching TRBD2. The length of the CDR3 is 18 residues. Trimming at V came to 3 bases and at J to 6 bases, leaving 19 bases not matched to a gene. The germline V gene encodes CDR1 LGHDT and CDR2 YNNKEL (reference sequence). The chain's CDR3 is CASSQEPIRGGRFGEQYF. DNA for the CDR3: TGTGCCAGCAGCCAGGAACCGATTCGGGGGGGTCGCTTTGGCGAGCAGTACTTC.

This CDR3 reads CASSRLADTQYF. CDR3 DNA: TGTGCCAGCAGCAGACTAGCAGATACGCAGTATTTT. V and J are TRBV21-1 and TRBJ2-3; the D call in the table, TRBD2, was not verified against the DNA. TRBV21-1 is shown as a pseudogene. This CDR3 comprises 12 residues.

The chain couples TRBV5-4 to TRBJ2-7; TRBD1 matches 10 bases. The V segment lost 4 bases and the J segment 2 bases; nucleotides outside the gene matches: 6. This CDR3 spans 15 amino acids. Germline CDR1 and CDR2: SGHNT and YYREEE (reference sequence). The CDR3 DNA sequence: TGTGCCAGCAGCAGGGACAGGGGAAGGACCTACGAGCAGTACTTC. Its translation: CASSRDRGRTYEQYF.